The 17 T cell receptor beta chains below all came from one sample that was sequenced in a study of T cell changes during pregnancy in multiple sclerosis. Profiling relied on immunoSEQ multiplex PCR, and the TCRdb table lists in-frame clones only, not all of them. The table includes 60,000 to 65,000 clones, about nine tenths detected once. The sample consisted of peripheral blood, taken in the second trimester of pregnancy. The receptor set was obtained from a female donor with multiple sclerosis, enrolled in a pregnancy study.

CDR3 amino acids: CASSSYPGGGRSTDTQYF. CDR3 sequence (DNA): TGTGCCAGTAGTAGCTACCCCGGGGGCGGGAGGAGCACAGATACGCAGTATTTT. The rearrangement links TRBV19 to TRBJ2-3; 8 nucleotides line up with TRBD2. V lost 4 bases to trimming and J lost 0 bases; unmatched junction nucleotides: 12. Germline lookup yields CDR1 LNHDA and CDR2 SQIVND (reference sequence). The CDR3 extends over 18 amino acids. Combining the CDR3 with reference TRBV19 and TRBJ2-3 gives the whole variable domain DGGITQSPKYLFRKEGQNVTLSCEQNLNHDAMYWYRQDPGQGLRLIYYSQIVNDFQKGDIAEGYSVSREKKESFPLTVTSAQKNPTAFYLCASSSYPGGGRSTDTQYFGPGTRLTVL.

This chain links TRBV4-2 with TRBJ2-7; TRBD2 aligns across 12 bases. Germline V gene lookup returns CDR1 LGHNA and CDR2 YNFKEQ. The CDR3 is made up of 18 amino acids. V lost 4 bases, J lost 5 bases, and 15 bases stayed unmatched. The DNA of the CDR3 is TGTGCCAGCAGCCCCGACGGCCCGCGACTAGCGGGAGTAAACGAGCAGTACTTC. Protein sequence: CASSPDGPRLAGVNEQYF.

V is TRBV18 and J is TRBJ2-7; TRBD1 agrees at 10 bases. Germline V gives CDR1 KGHSH, CDR2 LQKENI. The CDR3 totals 14 residues. Unmatched junction bases numbered 4, after V lost 3 bases and J lost 5 bases. The CDR3 coding sequence is TGTGCCAGCTCACCGGGACAGGGGAACCACGAGCAGTACTTC. This encodes CASSPGQGNHEQYF.

V is TRBV7-2 and J is TRBJ2-5; the D is unclear. Trimming took 3 bases from V and 1 from J, leaving 9 bases between them. Per germline, CDR1 SGHTA and CDR2 FQGNSA. The CDR3 is 14 amino acids. The CDR3 is CASSFNQAQETQYF. The CDR3 DNA is TGTGCCAGCAGCTTCAACCAGGCCCAAGAGACCCAGTACTTC. The whole variable domain, filled in from reference TRBV7-2 and TRBJ2-5, reads GAGVSQSPSNKVTEKGKDVELRCDPISGHTALYWYRQSLGQGLEFLIYFQGNSAPDKSGLPSDRFSAERTGGSVSTLTIQRTQQEDSAVYLCASSFNQAQETQYFGPGTRLLVL.

The chain joins TRBV30 to TRBJ2-1; no reliable D call. The CDR3 has 11 residues. CDR1 is GTSNPN and CDR2 is SVGIG in the germline V gene (reference sequence). V was shortened by 5 bases and J by 4 bases, with 6 bases between the two germline ends. The CDR3 protein is CAWFRYNEQFF. The DNA for the CDR3 is TGTGCCTGGTTCAGATACAATGAGCAGTTCTTC.

V is TRBV4-2 and J is TRBJ2-2, with 8 bases fitting TRBD1. Germline CDR1 and CDR2: LGHNA and YNFKEQ. CDR3 length: 20 amino acids. The V segment lost 0 bases and the J segment 4 bases; nucleotides outside the gene matches: 16. CDR3 sequence reads: CASSQESTFRGQATTGELFF. The CDR3 DNA sequence: TGTGCCAGCAGCCAAGAAAGTACCTTTAGGGGACAGGCCACCACCGGGGAGCTGTTTTTT.

The chain is built from TRBV11-2 and TRBJ1-1; D gene uncertain. Germline CDR1 is SGHAT and CDR2 is FQNNGV. With 5 bases removed from V and 8 bases from J, the gap between germline ends came to 18 bases. There are 14 residues in the CDR3. The CDR3 spells CASSGSVEPSEAFF. Written as DNA, the CDR3 is TGTGCCAGCAGCGGGTCCGTGGAGCCATCAGAAGCTTTCTTT. Full variable domain (outside the CDR3, taken from reference TRBV11-2 and TRBJ1-1): EAGVAQSPRYKIIEKRQSVAFWCNPISGHATLYWYQQILGQGPKLLIQFQNNGVVDDSQLPKDRFSAERLKGVDSTLKIQPAKLEDSAVYLCASSGSVEPSEAFFGQGTRLTVV.

V is TRBV5-1 and J is TRBJ1-2; 9 nucleotides agree with TRBD1. Per the germline V gene, CDR1 is SGHRS and CDR2 is YFSETQ. V trimming: 4 bases; J trimming: 2 bases; junction bases outside the gene matches: 3. The CDR3 sequence is 14 residues long. The CDR3 bases are TGCGCCAGCAGCCCCGGACAGGGGAACTATGGCTACACCTTC. Residues: CASSPGQGNYGYTF.

This chain links TRBV6-5 with TRBJ1-3; the D gene is possibly TRBD1 (5 bases). V shed 2 bases and J shed 0 bases, with 8 bases lying between them. The CDR3 has 15 residues. Germline CDR1 MNHEY, CDR2 SVGAGI. The CDR3 DNA follows: TGTGCCAGCAGTTACGGACAAAGCTCTGGAAACACCATATATTTT. It yields the protein CASSYGQSSGNTIYF.

The V gene is TRBV19, the J gene TRBJ1-5, with 11 positions matching TRBD1. Germline V lookup: CDR1 LNHDA, CDR2 SQIVND (reference sequence). The V segment lost 9 bases and the J segment 7 bases; nucleotides outside the gene matches: 8. The CDR3 is made up of 14 amino acids. The CDR3 protein is CASSGTGGGQPQHF. Here the CDR3 DNA reads TGTGCCAGCTCCGGGACAGGGGGAGGGCAGCCCCAGCATTTT.

The chain is built from TRBV9 and TRBJ2-3; 7 nucleotides agree with TRBD2. Germline assignment: CDR1 SGDLS and CDR2 YYNGEE. The CDR3 is made up of 16 amino acids. J gave up 5 bases and V 0 bases, and 9 bases lay outside the gene matches. CDR3 nucleotide sequence: TGTGCCAGCAGCGTAGGGGGCGGGAGTTGGGTAGATACGCAGTATTTT. Translation: CASSVGGGSWVDTQYF.

The chain joins TRBV13 to TRBJ2-2, with 7 bases matching TRBD1. The germline gives CDR1 PRHDT, CDR2 FYEKMQ (reference sequence). V lost 5 bases, J lost 5 bases, and 11 bases stayed unmatched. This CDR3 comprises 16 residues. As DNA, the CDR3 is TGTGCCAGCAGCCTCCCGGGGACAGAGAAAACCGGGGAGCTGTTTTTT. It translates to CASSLPGTEKTGELFF.

V and J are TRBV27 and TRBJ2-5, with 8 positions matching TRBD2. The DNA end favors TRBJ2-7, so the J call may be wrong. The CDR3 covers 15 residues. Germline V gene lookup returns CDR1 MNHEY and CDR2 SMNVEV (reference sequence). The CDR3 loop reads CASSRLAPSSYEQYF. The CDR3 DNA follows: TGTGCCAGCAGCCGACTAGCGCCGAGCTCCTACGAGCAGTACTTC.

This clone came up once. The CDR3 reads CASSFYPPGQRGYTF. The DNA of the CDR3 is TGTGCCAGCAGCTTCTACCCCCCGGGACAGAGGGGCTACACCTTC. This chain links TRBV27 with TRBJ1-2; 7 nucleotides match TRBD1. From germline, CDR1 is MNHEY and CDR2 SMNVEV (reference sequence). V lost 6 bases and J lost 8; bases outside the gene matches: 15. This CDR3 comprises 15 residues.

This clone came up once. The rearrangement links TRBV4-3 to TRBJ2-1; 9 bases agree with TRBD1. The germline V gene encodes CDR1 LGHNA and CDR2 YSLEER. CDR3 length: 19 residues. J was trimmed by 8 bases and V by 0 bases; bases with no gene match: 17. CDR3 nucleotides: TGCGCCAGCAGCCAAGATTGGGCGTTGTGGACAGGGGAAGGACATGAGCAGTTCTTC. This codes for CASSQDWALWTGEGHEQFF.

Only one count was recorded for this clone. This rearrangement joins TRBV4-2 to TRBJ2-3; D gene unclear. CDR3 length equals 17 residues. Germline loops: CDR1 LGHNA, CDR2 YNFKEQ. Trimming stripped 4 bases from V and 1 base from J, with 18 bases between. The CDR3 DNA sequence: TGTGCCAGCAGCCCGGGTGAAGTGGAGCCCGGCACAGATACGCAGTATTTT. Residues: CASSPGEVEPGTDTQYF.

This chain connects TRBV9 to TRBJ2-1, with 13 bases that match TRBD2. Germline V gives CDR1 SGDLS, CDR2 YYNGEE. Unmatched junction bases numbered 10, after V lost 4 bases and J lost 9 bases. The length of the CDR3 is 16 residues. This CDR3 reads CASSNQLAGGPGEQFF. In nucleotides, the CDR3 is TGTGCCAGCAGCAACCAACTAGCGGGAGGGCCCGGTGAGCAGTTCTTC.